This T cell receptor (beta chain) comes out of a study of blood T cells in healthy people across ages. Study-level points and caveats: Underestimates were what the diversity estimates from one million T cells were considered to be.

CDR1 is LNHDA, CDR2 SQIVND, per germline (reference sequence). Trimming removed 5 bases from V and 2 bases from J, with 13 bases in between. The CDR3 totals 15 residues. The second PCR ran about 6 to 12 cycles with a sample-barcoded 5' primer and J-beta primers. TCRdb independently ran MiXCR on the 5' RACE reads; one entry per CDR3 protein. Found here are some 1.5 million distinct CDR3 sequences, 28% of them singletons; the top ten hold around 7.7%. About this clonotype itself: Its antigen is undetermined.

Sequencing input: blood. This chain connects TRBV19 to TRBJ1-5; tentative D call: TRBD1 (5 bases). This receptor was obtained from a woman in her twenties or thirties in good health. Written as DNA, the CDR3 is TGTGCCAGTAGTTCTCTGACGACAGGCAATCAGCCCCAGCATTTT. Its translation: CASSSLTTGNQPQHF.